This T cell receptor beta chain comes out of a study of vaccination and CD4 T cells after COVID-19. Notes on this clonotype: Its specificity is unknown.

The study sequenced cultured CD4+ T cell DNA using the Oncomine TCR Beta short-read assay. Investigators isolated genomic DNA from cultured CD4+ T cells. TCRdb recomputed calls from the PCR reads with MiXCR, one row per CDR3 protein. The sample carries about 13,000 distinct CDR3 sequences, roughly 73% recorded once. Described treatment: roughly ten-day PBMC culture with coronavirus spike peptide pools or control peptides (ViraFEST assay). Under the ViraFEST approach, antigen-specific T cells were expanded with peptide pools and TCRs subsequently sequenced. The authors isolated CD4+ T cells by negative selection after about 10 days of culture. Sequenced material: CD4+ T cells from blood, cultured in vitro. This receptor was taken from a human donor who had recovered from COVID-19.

Here the CDR3 DNA reads TGTGCCAGTACCTGGCGGGGCAATCAGCCCCAGCATTTT. As protein: CASTWRGNQPQHF. This sequence joins TRBV19 and TRBJ1-5; D is unclear. The CDR3 runs 13 residues. V lost 7 bases to trimming and J lost 2 bases, with 9 bases between them. Germline V gives CDR1 LNHDA, CDR2 SQIVND (reference sequence).